This T cell receptor (beta chain) was sequenced in a study of CD8 T cells in ankylosing spondylitis. Points from the study as a whole: The study identified a TCR beta motif of under ten highly homologous variants that appeared characteristic of ankylosing spondylitis blood. Earlier reports found some motif variants in synovial fluid and blood in reactive arthritis. Disease-associated clonotypes exhibited CD8+ identity and were relatively infrequent in peripheral blood. The study looked at matched synovial fluid samples from ankylosing spondylitis patients. Disease-linked clones were reported to be significantly enriched there.

Making the TCR beta libraries involved quantitative 5'-RACE with molecular barcodes. One entry per CDR3 protein results from TCRdb running MiXCR on the 5' RACE reads. The sample includes about 800,000 distinct CDR3 sequences, 12% seen only once; the top ten take 0.51%. The V end was cut by 3 bases, the J end by 0 bases, with 9 bases between. Germline V lookup: CDR1 SGHKS, CDR2 YYEKEE (reference sequence). There are 14 residues in the CDR3. This clonotype was recorded many times. What it binds is not known. Material for sequencing was blood, either unsorted or a sorted T cell fraction (not recorded which). This chain links TRBV5-5 with TRBJ1-1; no clear D gene. The sequence was collected from a male donor with ankylosing spondylitis. CDR3 loop: CASSSSNMNTEAFF. The CDR3 DNA reads as TGTGCCAGCAGCTCCAGTAACATGAACACTGAAGCTTTCTTT.